This record concerns one T cell receptor beta chain sequence. Antigen: not known. V trimming: 4 bases; J trimming: 5 bases; junction bases outside the gene matches: 13. This CDR3 contains 19 residues. Germline CDR1 is LGHNA and CDR2 is YSLEER. This entry comes from a study of T cell responses to AZD1222 COVID-19 vaccine. Study-level findings and limits: CD4 TCRs covered the whole spike, strongest at regions 160-218 and 743-854.

The protocol was immunoSEQ multiplex PCR, while the TCRdb copy is restricted to in-frame clones and leaves out a portion. This table has about 110,000 clones, roughly 90% appearing once. V usage is TRBV4-3 and J usage is TRBJ2-1; 14 nucleotides agree with TRBD2. The sample was peripheral blood, taken on day 0 of AZD1222 vaccination. This clonotype was obtained from an adult in good health. The CDR3 DNA reads as TGCGCCAGCAGCCGGGCTTACGGACTAGCGGGAGGCATCAACAATGAGCAGTTCTTC. Protein: CASSRAYGLAGGINNEQFF.